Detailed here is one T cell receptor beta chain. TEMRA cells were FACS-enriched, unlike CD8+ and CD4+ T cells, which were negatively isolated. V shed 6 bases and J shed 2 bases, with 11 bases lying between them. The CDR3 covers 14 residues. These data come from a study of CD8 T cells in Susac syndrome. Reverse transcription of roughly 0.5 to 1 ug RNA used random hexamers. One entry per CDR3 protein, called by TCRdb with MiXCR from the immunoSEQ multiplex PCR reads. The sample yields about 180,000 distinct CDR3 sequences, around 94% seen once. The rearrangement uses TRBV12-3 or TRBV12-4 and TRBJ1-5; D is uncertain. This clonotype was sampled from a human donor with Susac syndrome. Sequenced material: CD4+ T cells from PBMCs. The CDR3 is CASSPGLGNQPQHF. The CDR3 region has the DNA TGTGCCAGCAGCCCAGGCCTGGGCAATCAGCCCCAGCATTTT.